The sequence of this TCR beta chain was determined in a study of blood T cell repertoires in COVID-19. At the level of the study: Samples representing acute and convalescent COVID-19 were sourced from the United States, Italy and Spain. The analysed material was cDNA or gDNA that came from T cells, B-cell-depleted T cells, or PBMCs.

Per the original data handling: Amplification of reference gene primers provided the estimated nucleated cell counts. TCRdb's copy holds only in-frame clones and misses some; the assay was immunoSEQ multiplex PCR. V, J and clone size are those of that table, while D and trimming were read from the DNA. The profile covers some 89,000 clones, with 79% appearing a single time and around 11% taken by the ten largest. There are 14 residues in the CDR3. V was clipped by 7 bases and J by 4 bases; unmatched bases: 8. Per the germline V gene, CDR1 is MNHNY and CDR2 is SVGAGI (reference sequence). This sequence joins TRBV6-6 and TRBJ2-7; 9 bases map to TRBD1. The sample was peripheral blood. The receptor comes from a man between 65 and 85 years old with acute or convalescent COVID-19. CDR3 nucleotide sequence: TGTGCCAGCACCAACCCGGGACAGGGTTACGAGCAGTACTTC. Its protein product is CASTNPGQGYEQYF.